The clone carrying this T cell receptor beta chain was seen many times. The sample is drawn from a study of T-cell reconstitution after alpha-beta-depleted transplantation in children. Germline trimming cut 0 bases from V and 7 bases from J; bases unmatched to any gene: 3. CDR3 size: 14 residues. The germline V gene encodes CDR1 SGHDT and CDR2 YYEEEE. Using unique molecular identifiers, the investigators prepared the TCRbeta library. Via MiXCR, TCRdb re-called the PCR reads, giving one row per CDR3 protein. The sample records roughly 250,000 distinct CDR3 sequences, under 9.5% being singletons. Sequencing used PBMCs, mostly from graft donor cells, obtained 180 days after TCRalphabeta/CD19-depleted stem cell transplant. The TCR comes from a male patient younger than 18 who had a stem cell transplant for acute lymphoblastic leukemia, so the T cells may come from the graft donor. The rearrangement uses TRBV5-6 and TRBJ1-5, with TRBD1 identical over 8 bases. The CDR3 nucleotides read TGTGCCAGCAGCTTGGGGACAGGGAAGCAGCCCCAGCATTTT. Its protein is CASSLGTGKQPQHF.